The clone carrying this T cell receptor beta chain was recorded a few times. Its cognate antigen is unknown. Other DNA sequences within the sample encode an identical CDR3. The data are from a study of OX40 agonist ivuxolimab in advanced cancers. About the research overall: The patients received agonistic anti-OX40 (CD134) antibody ivuxolimab. Recorded diagnoses for dose-escalation patients were hepatocellular carcinoma, melanoma, renal cell or head and neck cancer. Study results and caveats: Also present in some nonresponders was a low level of normalized T-cell clonal expansion. On average, CD8+ T cells had more expanded clones than CD4+.

Germline CDR1 and CDR2: SGDLS and YYNGEE. CDR3 size: 14 residues. The V gene lost 0 bases and the J gene lost 4 bases, with 10 bases spanning the gap. The repertoire was sequenced with immunoSEQ multiplex PCR; TCRdb's copy has only in-frame clones and lacks some. The sample has 65,000 to 85,000 clones, just under 85% seen once; the top ten hold around 1.8%. The material sequenced was CD4+ or CD8+ T cells sorted from blood, taken in a trial of the OX40 agonist ivuxolimab. This receptor was obtained from an adult with an advanced solid tumor such as melanoma, head and neck, liver or kidney cancer. This chain connects TRBV9 to TRBJ1-1; D unclear. CDR3 DNA sequence: TGTGCCAGCAGCGTAGCCGGTGAGGGCACTGAAGCTTTCTTT. It yields the protein CASSVAGEGTEAFF.